This TCR beta chain comes out of a study of blood T cell repertoires in COVID-19. Across the study: Material from acute and convalescent COVID-19 was sourced from the United States, Italy and Spain. Sample material is recorded as cDNA or gDNA derived from T cells, B-cell-depleted T cells, or PBMCs.

Germline CDR1 is SGHRS and CDR2 is YFSETQ. This CDR3 spans 14 amino acids. The ends were cut back, 3 bases at V and 1 base at J, with 10 bases in the middle. Per the original methods: Nucleated cell number was recorded as an estimate derived from reference gene primer amplification. The protocol was immunoSEQ multiplex PCR, while the TCRdb copy is restricted to in-frame clones and leaves out a portion. V and J calls and clone size are copied from that table; D and trimming were computed from the DNA. The table shows about 340,000 clones, with around 82% occurring only once. The sequence derives from a man aged 25-45 years with active or convalescent COVID-19. The chain employs TRBV5-1 and TRBJ1-1; D might be TRBD1 (6 bases). Input material: peripheral blood. The CDR3 nucleotides are TGCGCCAGCAGCTGGGGGCGAGGGAACACTGAAGCTTTCTTT. The encoded protein is CASSWGRGNTEAFF.